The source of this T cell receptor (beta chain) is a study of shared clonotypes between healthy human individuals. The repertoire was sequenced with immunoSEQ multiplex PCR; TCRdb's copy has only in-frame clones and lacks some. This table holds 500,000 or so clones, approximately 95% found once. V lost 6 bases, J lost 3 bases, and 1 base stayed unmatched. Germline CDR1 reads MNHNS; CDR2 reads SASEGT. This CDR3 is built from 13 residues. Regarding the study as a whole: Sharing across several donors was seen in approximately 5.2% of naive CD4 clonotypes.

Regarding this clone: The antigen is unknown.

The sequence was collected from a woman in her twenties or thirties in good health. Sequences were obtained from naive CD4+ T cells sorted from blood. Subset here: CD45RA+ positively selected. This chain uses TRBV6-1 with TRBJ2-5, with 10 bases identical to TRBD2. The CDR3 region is CASSGLAEETQYF. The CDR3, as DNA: TGTGCCAGCAGCGGACTAGCGGAAGAGACCCAGTACTTC.